Below, 29 T cell receptor beta chains from the same sample are listed, as sequenced in a study of read filtering for tumor transcriptome and immune sequencing. The library was built from roughly 400 ng RNA with molecular barcoded adaptors for alpha/delta and beta/gamma chains. TCRdb reprocessed the reads via MiXCR and lists one record per CDR3 protein. The table lists some 130,000 distinct CDR3 sequences, roughly 13% of them singletons. Sequencing was performed on a population of CD138-negative cells sorted from bone marrow. All receptors come from a donor at least 40 years old with multiple myeloma.

This clonotype was detected ten times or more. The CDR3 here is CASSPLGGQGYNEQFF. CDR3 in DNA: TGTGCCAGCAGTCCTCTGGGGGGACAGGGGTACAATGAGCAGTTCTTC. This rearrangement joins TRBV12-3 or TRBV12-4 to TRBJ2-1, with 10 nucleotides matching TRBD1. Trimming at V came to 5 bases and at J to 4 bases, leaving 8 bases not matched to a gene. The CDR3 is made up of 16 amino acids.

This clonotype has only a few counts. This chain connects TRBV12-3 or TRBV12-4 to TRBJ1-1; the D gene is possibly TRBD1 (5 bases). The CDR3 consists of 16 residues. The V end was cut by 4 bases, the J end by 5 bases, with 20 bases between. The CDR3 coding sequence is TGTGCCAGCAGTTCCAATAACCGGGGGTTGACAACTGAAGCTTTCTTT. It encodes CASSSNNRGLTTEAFF.

This clonotype occurred many times. The chain recombines TRBV19 with TRBJ2-3; D is undetermined. Per the germline V gene, CDR1 is LNHDA and CDR2 is SQIVND (reference sequence). The V and J ends lost 4 bases and 2 bases respectively, with 13 bases between them. The CDR3 has 15 amino acids. The chain's CDR3 is CASSTGEVDTDTQYF. The CDR3 DNA sequence: TGTGCCAGTAGTACAGGAGAGGTTGACACAGATACGCAGTATTTT.

This clonotype came up many times. V gene TRBV6-5 combines with J gene TRBJ1-1; D not certain. The ends were cut back, 2 bases at V and 0 bases at J, with 10 bases in the middle. This CDR3 spans 15 amino acids. Germline V gene lookup returns CDR1 MNHEY and CDR2 SVGAGI. The CDR3, as DNA: TGTGCCAGCAGTTACCTAGGCGGAATGAACACTGAAGCTTTCTTT. This sequence encodes CASSYLGGMNTEAFF.

This clonotype was observed at least ten times. The J gene is TRBJ2-3, the V gene TRBV20-1, with D maybe TRBD2 (7 bases). Trimming took 0 bases from V and 5 from J, leaving 21 bases between them. CDR1 is DFQATT, CDR2 SNEGSKA, per germline (reference sequence). This CDR3 contains 17 residues. CDR3 amino acids: CSARDSPGGALGDTQYF. For the CDR3, the DNA is TGCAGTGCTAGAGATAGCCCTGGGGGGGCGCTTGGAGATACGCAGTATTTT.

This clonotype appeared many times. The chain couples TRBV6-1 to TRBJ2-1, with 7 bases aligning to TRBD2. CDR3 length: 16 residues. Trimming cost V 5 bases and J 3 bases; bases outside gene matches: 10. Germline CDR1 MNHNS, CDR2 SASEGT. The chain's CDR3 is CASSHHGGTIYNEQFF. CDR3 DNA: TGTGCCAGCAGTCACCACGGGGGGACGATCTACAATGAGCAGTTCTTC.

This clonotype was seen at least ten times. This rearrangement joins TRBV7-9 to TRBJ2-7; 12 positions match TRBD2. This CDR3 has 16 amino acids. From germline, CDR1 is SEHNR and CDR2 FQNEAQ (reference sequence). Unmatched junction bases numbered 7, after V lost 1 base and J lost 6 bases. The CDR3 nucleotides read TGTGCCAGCAGCTTAGGGGCAGGGGGACTAGCGGGCGAGCAGTACTTC. Protein product: CASSLGAGGLAGEQYF.

Comment on this clonotype: A read error may explain this, as a much larger clone is one base away. This rearrangement joins TRBV5-1 to TRBJ2-3; D may be TRBD1 (5 bases). CDR3 size: 14 residues. Germline assignment: CDR1 SGHRS and CDR2 YFSETQ. The CDR3 coding sequence is TGCGCCAGCAGCTTGCGGACACCCACAGATGCGCAGTATTTT. Encoded protein: CASSLRTPTDAQYF. Looking up the rest from reference TRBV5-1 and TRBJ2-3 gives the full variable domain: KAGVTQTPRYLIKTRGQQVTLSCSPISGHRSVSWYQQTPGQGLQFLFEYFSETQRNKGNFPGRFSGRQFSNSRSEMNVSTLELGDSALYLCASSLRTPTDAQYFGPGTRLTVL.

To note about this clonotype: Being one base from a much bigger clone, this may be a read error. The V and J genes are TRBV7-2 and TRBJ2-2; a possible D gene is TRBD1 (5 bases). This CDR3 is 16 amino acids long. Germline V gene lookup returns CDR1 SGHTA and CDR2 FQGNSA. Trimming left V 2 bases short and J 3 bases short, with 13 bases between. CDR3 nucleotides: TGTGCCAGCAGCTTACACGACAGTGGGGACACCGGGGAGCTGTTTTTT. Its translation: CASSLHDSGDTGELFF.

This clonotype was recorded many times. The rearrangement links TRBV18 to TRBJ2-1, with 7 bases fitting TRBD2. Germline V lookup: CDR1 KGHSH, CDR2 LQKENI. The junction had 7 bases not matched to a gene; V was cut back by 3 bases and J by 5 bases. This CDR3 comprises 15 residues. The CDR3 coding sequence is TGTGCCAGCTCACCCGAACTAGCGAATAACAATGAGCAGTTCTTC. As protein: CASSPELANNNEQFF. The variable domain in full, with the rest retrieved from reference TRBV18 and TRBJ2-1, is NAGVMQNPRHLVRRRGQEARLRCSPMKGHSHVYWYRQLPEEGLKFMVYLQKENIIDESGMPKERFSAEFPKEGPSILRIQQVVRGDSAAYFCASSPELANNNEQFFGPGTRLTVL.

This clonotype has at least ten counts. This rearrangement joins TRBV6-1 to TRBJ2-7; D is ambiguous. Germline lookup yields CDR1 MNHNS and CDR2 SASEGT. The ends were cut back, 5 bases at V and 6 bases at J, with 14 bases in the middle. The CDR3 contains 13 residues. The CDR3 region has the DNA TGTGCCAGCAGTAACGGAGCCGCGAGCGAGCAGTACTTC. It encodes CASSNGAASEQYF.

This clonotype was counted ten times or more. V and J are TRBV4-1 and TRBJ2-1, with a weak D call TRBD2 (6 bases). The germline V and J ends were trimmed by 0 bases and 6 bases, with 15 bases remaining between them. The CDR3 has 16 amino acids. CDR1 and CDR2 (germline): MGHRA, YSYEKL. The chain's CDR3 is CASSQDLAGTPNEQFF. CDR3 sequence (DNA): TGCGCCAGCAGCCAAGATTTGGCTGGGACTCCCAATGAGCAGTTCTTC.

The chain combines TRBV20-1 with TRBJ2-6; D is ambiguous. V shed 3 bases and J shed 0 bases, with 6 bases lying between them. The CDR3 consists of 14 residues. CDR1 and CDR2 from the germline V gene are DFQATT and SNEGSKA (reference sequence). CDR3 sequence reads: CSARVSSGANVLTF. In nucleotides, the CDR3 is TGCAGTGCTAGGGTCAGCTCTGGGGCCAACGTCCTGACTTTC.

In this sample, this clonotype turned up a few times. It may be a read error: a sequence one base away is much more abundant. V is TRBV2 and J is TRBJ2-7; 13 positions match TRBD2. Germline assignment: CDR1 SNHLY and CDR2 FYNNEI. This CDR3 spans 16 amino acids. V lost 4 bases, J lost 0 bases, and 3 bases stayed unmatched. CDR3 DNA: TGTGCCAGCAGTGGGGGGACTAGCGGGACCTCCTACGAGCAGTACTTC. As protein: CASSGGTSGTSYEQYF.

This clonotype appeared many times. The chain uses TRBV6-2 or TRBV6-3 and TRBJ2-5; 8 bases are a match to TRBD2. Germline V CDR1 and CDR2: MNHEY, SVGEGT. The CDR3 spans 13 residues. Trimming at V came to 6 bases and at J to 5 bases, leaving 5 bases not matched to a gene. The CDR3: CASRRLARETQYF. Written as DNA, the CDR3 is TGTGCCAGCAGGCGACTAGCGCGGGAGACCCAGTACTTC.

As regards this clonotype: Mismatch with germline at one junction end may stem from a read error. This chain uses TRBV28 with TRBJ2-7; 7 nucleotides align to TRBD2. The CDR3 runs 14 residues. Germline CDR1 MDHEN, CDR2 SYDVKM. CDR3 nucleotide sequence: TGTGCCAGCGGTTTACGTGGGACTACCTACGAGCAGTACTTC. Translating gives CASGLRGTTYEQYF.

This clonotype has at least ten counts. This sequence joins TRBV5-1 and TRBJ2-1, with 11 bases fitting TRBD2. The trim removed 1 base at V and 10 bases at J, leaving 31 bases unmatched. This CDR3 region has 23 residues. The germline V gene encodes CDR1 SGHRS and CDR2 YFSETQ. For the CDR3, the DNA is TGCGCCAGCAGCTTGTTAGGTCAAGCGGAGTTAGCGGGAGGGCCTTTGAGCCCCGACGAGCAGTTCTTC. It is translated as CASSLLGQAELAGGPLSPDEQFF.

This clonotype was seen at least ten times. This chain connects TRBV5-1 to TRBJ1-1, with TRBD1 as a possible D gene (6 bases). The ends were cut back, 5 bases at V and 4 bases at J, with 12 bases in the middle. The germline CDR1 and CDR2 sequences are SGHRS and YFSETQ. There are 13 residues in the CDR3. The DNA of the CDR3 is TGCGCCAGCAGATTCGCGGACAGCACTGAAGCTTTCTTT. Residues: CASRFADSTEAFF.

At least ten counts were recorded for this clonotype. V is TRBV7-2 and J is TRBJ1-1, with 7 bases lining up with TRBD1. Trimming took 4 bases from V and 1 from J; bases not matched to a gene: 6. CDR1 is SGHTA and CDR2 is FQGNSA in the germline V gene. This CDR3 contains 15 residues. This CDR3 reads CASSSRQGSNTEAFF. The CDR3 DNA reads TGTGCCAGCAGCTCTCGACAGGGTTCGAACACTGAAGCTTTCTTT.

This chain uses TRBV19 with TRBJ2-3, with D possibly being TRBD1 (6 bases). There are 14 residues in the CDR3. The V end was cut by 3 bases, the J end by 4 bases, with 11 bases between. Looked up from germline, CDR1 is LNHDA and CDR2 is SQIVND (reference sequence). The CDR3: CASSMGASADTQYF. The CDR3 region has the DNA TGTGCCAGTAGTATGGGGGCGAGCGCAGATACGCAGTATTTT.

This clonotype has only a few counts. Since a much larger clone is just one base distant, this may be a read error. V usage is TRBV29-1 and J usage is TRBJ2-1; D perhaps matches TRBD1 (5 bases). This CDR3 region has 12 residues. Between the trimmed V and J ends, which lost 5 bases and 8 bases, there was a span of 13 bases. Germline lookup yields CDR1 SQVTM and CDR2 ANQGSEA. The CDR3 spells CSVLRQGHEQFF. CDR3 sequence (DNA): TGCAGCGTTTTGCGCCAGGGCCATGAGCAGTTCTTC.

This clonotype appeared many times. The chain recombines TRBV5-4 with TRBJ1-1, with D tentatively TRBD1 (6 bases). This CDR3 has 14 residues. Germline CDR1 SGHNT, CDR2 YYREEE (reference sequence). Trimming took 0 bases from V and 12 from J, leaving 18 bases between them. CDR3 amino acids: CASSLVGDMGETFF. For the CDR3, the DNA is TGTGCCAGCAGCTTGGTTGGGGACATGGGTGAGACTTTCTTT.

This clonotype was counted ten times or more. The rearrangement links TRBV5-1 to TRBJ2-7; 13 nucleotides match TRBD2. V shed 0 bases, J shed 0 bases, and the junction held 9 bases outside the gene matches. The germline CDR1 and CDR2 sequences are SGHRS and YFSETQ. The CDR3 spans 19 residues. The CDR3 coding sequence is TGCGCCAGCAGCTTGGCCGTGACTAGCGGGAGGACGAGCTCCTACGAGCAGTACTTC. Translating gives CASSLAVTSGRTSSYEQYF.

This clonotype was recorded many times. The rearrangement uses TRBV20-1 and TRBJ2-1; the D gene is possibly TRBD2 (6 bases). Germline loops: CDR1 DFQATT, CDR2 SNEGSKA (reference sequence). The length of the CDR3 is 12 residues. Trimming removed 1 base at V and 7 bases at J, with 8 bases between. CDR3 sequence reads: CSARAGGNEQFF. For the CDR3, the DNA is TGCAGTGCTAGAGCCGGGGGAAATGAGCAGTTCTTC.

This clonotype was observed a few times. With a much larger clone just one base away, this may be a read error. The genes are TRBV7-8 and TRBJ2-3, with 7 nucleotides matching TRBD2. The germline gives CDR1 SGHVS, CDR2 FQNEAQ. The CDR3 extends over 17 amino acids. J lost 4 bases, V lost 3 bases, and 13 bases had no gene match. The CDR3 nucleotides are TGTGCCAGCAGCTTTGCAGAGGGACTAAGAGGGGCAGATACGCAGTATTTT. Protein: CASSFAEGLRGADTQYF.

There are many counts of this clonotype. The chain uses TRBV28 and TRBJ1-6; tentative D call: TRBD1 (5 bases). The CDR3 has 16 residues. Germline loops: CDR1 MDHEN, CDR2 SYDVKM. Trimming removed 7 bases from V and 1 base from J, with 14 bases in between. The CDR3 sequence is CASTSPGRSYNSPLHF. CDR3 sequence (DNA): TGTGCCAGCACCTCTCCGGGACGGTCCTATAATTCACCCCTCCACTTT. The variable domain in full, completed from reference TRBV28 and TRBJ1-6, reads DVKVTQSSRYLVKRTGEKVFLECVQDMDHENMFWYRQDPGLGLRLIYFSYDVKMKEKGDIPEGYSVSREKKERFSLILESASTNQTSMYLCASTSPGRSYNSPLHFGNGTRLTVT.

The table lists this clonotype with many counts. The V gene is TRBV19, the J gene TRBJ1-5; D unclear. Germline lookup yields CDR1 LNHDA and CDR2 SQIVND (reference sequence). The CDR3 loop spans 16 amino acids. Trimming shortened V by 3 bases and J by 3 bases, and 15 bases separated the two germline ends. The CDR3 nucleotides are TGTGCCAGTAGTATGGCGTTAGTCGGCTTCAATCAGCCCCAGCATTTT. Translated, it gives CASSMALVGFNQPQHF. The full variable domain, completed using reference TRBV19 and TRBJ1-5, is DGGITQSPKYLFRKEGQNVTLSCEQNLNHDAMYWYRQDPGQGLRLIYYSQIVNDFQKGDIAEGYSVSREKKESFPLTVTSAQKNPTAFYLCASSMALVGFNQPQHFGDGTRLSIL.

This clonotype was seen repeatedly, ten times or more. The chain recombines TRBV7-9 with TRBJ2-3; D is ambiguous. V was shortened by 5 bases and J by 0 bases, with 9 bases between the two germline ends. In germline, CDR1 is SEHNR, CDR2 FQNEAQ (reference sequence). The length of the CDR3 is 14 residues. CDR3 coding DNA: TGTGCCAGCAGCCAAAAGGCCAGCACAGATACGCAGTATTTT. This codes for CASSQKASTDTQYF.

This chain connects TRBV5-5 to TRBJ1-2, with D perhaps TRBD1 (6 bases). This CDR3 region has 15 residues. CDR1 and CDR2 (germline): SGHKS, YYEKEE (reference sequence). The V end lost 4 bases, the J end lost 2 bases, and 15 bases lay between the germline ends. The CDR3 spells CASSRTSGANYGYTF. In nucleotides, the CDR3 is TGTGCCAGCAGCCGGACGTCAGGGGCGAACTATGGCTACACCTTC. The full variable domain, its missing parts supplied by reference TRBV5-5 and TRBJ1-2, is DAGVTQSPTHLIKTRGQQVTLRCSPISGHKSVSWYQQVLGQGPQFIFQYYEKEERGRGNFPDRFSARQFPNYSSELNVNALLLGDSALYLCASSRTSGANYGYTFGSGTRLTVV.